The present entry profiles one T cell receptor (beta chain) with its context. Random hexamers primed reverse transcription of about 0.5 to 1 ug RNA. With immunoSEQ multiplex PCR, TCR beta CDR3 was amplified across 54 Vbeta and 13 Jbeta. A single record per CDR3 protein comes from TCRdb applying MiXCR to the immunoSEQ multiplex PCR reads. The table shows 250,000 to 300,000 distinct CDR3 sequences, with about 85% occurring only once. This entry comes from a study of CD8 T cells in Susac syndrome. The CDR3 spans 13 residues. CDR1 and CDR2 (germline): MNHEY, SMNVEV (reference sequence). With 10 bases clipped from V and 7 bases from J, the junction kept 7 bases outside the gene matches. Sequencing of TCR beta covered CD8+ and CD4+ T cells obtained from blood. The multiple sclerosis controls, all treatment-naive patients, had relapsing-remitting disease that was stable or active. Negative magnetic isolation gave CD8+ and CD4+ cells; FACS enriched CD8+ TEMRA.

Specimen: CD8+ T cells from PBMCs. The receptor was isolated from a human donor with multiple sclerosis. The V gene is TRBV27, the J gene TRBJ2-1, with 10 bases that match TRBD2. This CDR3 is CATALAGANEQFF. The DNA for the CDR3 is TGTGCCACAGCCCTAGCGGGGGCGAATGAGCAGTTCTTC.